The 28 T cell receptor beta chains presented below share a single source sample, sequenced in a study of blood T cell repertoires in COVID-19. Repertoires were generated with immunoSEQ multiplex PCR, while TCRdb's copy carries only in-frame clones and drops some. The sample consists of tens of thousands of clones, about 87% of them appearing once. Source material: peripheral blood. The receptors here all came from a man in his fifties or sixties with acute or convalescent COVID-19.

The chain combines TRBV6-6 with TRBJ2-1; D is uncertain. Germline CDR1 and CDR2: MNHNY and SVGAGI (reference sequence). V was clipped by 5 bases and J by 7 bases, with 6 bases between them. The CDR3 has 11 amino acids. The CDR3 nucleotides are TGTGCCAGCAGTCATAATAATGAGCAGTTCTTC. Its translation is CASSHNNEQFF.

The chain combines TRBV19 with TRBJ2-1; 9 bases match TRBD2. J was trimmed by 4 bases and V by 3 bases; bases with no gene match: 7. From germline, CDR1 is LNHDA and CDR2 SQIVND (reference sequence). The CDR3 has 16 residues. DNA for the CDR3: TGTGCCAGTAGTATTAGCCCTAGCGGGATTTACAATGAGCAGTTCTTC. It yields the protein CASSISPSGIYNEQFF.

The rearrangement joins TRBV9 to TRBJ2-7; D ambiguous. V lost 4 bases and J lost 4, with 15 bases in between. Per germline, CDR1 SGDLS and CDR2 YYNGEE. The CDR3 covers 14 residues. The CDR3 sequence: CASSPVLQAYEQYF. The CDR3 region has the DNA TGTGCCAGCAGCCCCGTCCTGCAAGCATACGAGCAGTACTTC.

Comment on this clone: At one end the junction does not follow the germline gene, possibly because of a read error. The chain employs TRBV6-1 and TRBJ1-4; 7 bases are a match to TRBD1. The CDR3 loop spans 12 amino acids. The germline V gene encodes CDR1 MNHNS and CDR2 SASEGT. The CDR3 region is CASSDPRTGPIF. CDR3 in DNA: TGTGCCAGCAGTGACCCGCGGACAGGCCCGATTTTT.

The rearrangement joins TRBV14 to TRBJ1-2, with TRBD1 as a possible D gene (5 bases). There are 14 residues in the CDR3. From germline, CDR1 is SGHDN and CDR2 FVKESK. Trimming pared 2 bases from V and 6 bases from J, leaving 13 bases between. CDR3: CASSQSRAGDGYTF. The CDR3 DNA sequence: TGTGCCAGCAGCCAAAGCAGGGCGGGGGATGGCTACACCTTC.

The chain couples TRBV11-2 to TRBJ2-1, with 10 bases identical to TRBD2. Per germline, CDR1 SGHAT and CDR2 FQNNGV. V was pared by 5 bases and J by 8 bases, with 9 bases of the junction left unmatched. The CDR3 sequence is 15 residues long. For the CDR3, the DNA is TGTGCCAGCAGCAAGAGGACTAGCGGACGTGATGAGCAGTTCTTC. Protein: CASSKRTSGRDEQFF. The whole variable domain, filled in from reference TRBV11-2 and TRBJ2-1, reads EAGVAQSPRYKIIEKRQSVAFWCNPISGHATLYWYQQILGQGPKLLIQFQNNGVVDDSQLPKDRFSAERLKGVDSTLKIQPAKLEDSAVYLCASSKRTSGRDEQFFGPGTRLTVL.

The chain employs TRBV28 and TRBJ1-5; a possible D gene is TRBD1 (5 bases). The V gene's germline CDR1 is MDHEN and CDR2 SYDVKM. Trimming left V 8 bases short and J 4 bases short, with 15 bases between. This CDR3 is built from 14 residues. CDR3 DNA: TGTGCCAGCGCCCCGGCAGGGTGGAATCAGCCCCAGCATTTT. Protein product: CASAPAGWNQPQHF.

The rearrangement uses TRBV7-9 and TRBJ1-2, with TRBD1 as a possible D gene (5 bases). The CDR3 totals 16 residues. Trimming removed 2 bases at V and 4 bases at J, with 17 bases between. Germline V gene data show CDR1 as SEHNR and CDR2 as FQNEAQ (reference sequence). The CDR3: CASSLRSGKSVYGYTF. CDR3 coding DNA: TGTGCCAGCAGCTTAAGGTCAGGGAAGAGTGTCTATGGCTACACCTTC.

This clone was seen only once. This chain connects TRBV9 to TRBJ1-1; TRBD1 matches at 10 bases. CDR3 length: 15 residues. CDR1 SGDLS and CDR2 YYNGEE come from the germline V gene. V lost 3 bases to trimming and J lost 1 base; unmatched junction nucleotides: 3. The CDR3 DNA reads as TGTGCCAGCAGCGGAAGACAGGGGGCGAACACTGAAGCTTTCTTT. It is translated as CASSGRQGANTEAFF.

The chain has TRBV5-1 and TRBJ2-5, with 8 nucleotides matching TRBD1. The CDR3 has 15 residues. Germline assignment: CDR1 SGHRS and CDR2 YFSETQ. Trimming removed 0 bases from V and 4 bases from J; junction bases left unmatched: 5. CDR3 region: CASSLGTGFGETQYF. The CDR3 DNA reads TGCGCCAGCAGCTTGGGGACAGGGTTCGGAGAGACCCAGTACTTC. The full variable domain, its missing parts supplied by reference TRBV5-1 and TRBJ2-5, is KAGVTQTPRYLIKTRGQQVTLSCSPISGHRSVSWYQQTPGQGLQFLFEYFSETQRNKGNFPGRFSGRQFSNSRSEMNVSTLELGDSALYLCASSLGTGFGETQYFGPGTRLLVL.

This chain connects TRBV27 to TRBJ1-1, with 7 bases identical to TRBD1. Germline CDR1 is MNHEY and CDR2 is SMNVEV (reference sequence). With 5 bases clipped from V and 2 bases from J, the junction kept 14 bases outside the gene matches. This CDR3 comprises 17 residues. The CDR3, as DNA: TGTGCCAGCAGTCTATTAAGCCAGGGGGTCCATAACACTGAAGCTTTCTTT. Protein product: CASSLLSQGVHNTEAFF.

This chain uses TRBV5-4 with TRBJ2-5; maybe TRBD2 (6 bases). Germline lookup yields CDR1 SGHNT and CDR2 YYREEE (reference sequence). V dropped 3 bases and J dropped 4 bases, with 13 bases sitting between them. This CDR3 contains 14 residues. The CDR3 loop is CASSSTGTRETQYF. In nucleotides, the CDR3 is TGTGCCAGCAGCTCAACCGGGACTCGAGAGACCCAGTACTTC.

This clone was detected only a few times. V and J are TRBV5-6 and TRBJ1-2; 9 bases align to TRBD1. Germline V gene lookup returns CDR1 SGHDT and CDR2 YYEEEE. The trim removed 3 bases at V and 3 bases at J, leaving 3 bases unmatched. The CDR3 sequence is 14 residues long. This CDR3 is CASSSGQGYYGYTF. CDR3 coding DNA: TGTGCCAGCAGCTCGGGACAGGGTTACTATGGCTACACCTTC.

The rearrangement uses TRBV7-9 and TRBJ2-3, with D perhaps matching TRBD1 (6 bases). V was clipped by 0 bases and J by 8 bases, with 9 bases between them. This CDR3 has 13 amino acids. Per the germline V gene, CDR1 is SEHNR and CDR2 is FQNEAQ (reference sequence). The CDR3 protein is CASSLARGGTQYF. CDR3 sequence (DNA): TGTGCCAGCAGCTTAGCGCGAGGGGGTACGCAGTATTTT.

This chain links TRBV19 with TRBJ2-3, with 7 bases lining up with TRBD1. CDR1 is LNHDA, CDR2 SQIVND, per germline (reference sequence). The CDR3 is 15 residues long. The V gene end was trimmed by 6 bases and the J gene end by 0 bases; junction bases not matched to a gene: 6. CDR3 DNA: TGTGCCAGTAGAAACAGGGGAGCCAGCACAGATACGCAGTATTTT. Amino acids: CASRNRGASTDTQYF.

The chain carries TRBV30 and TRBJ1-2; TRBD1 matches at 8 bases. Trimming removed 5 bases from V and 8 bases from J; junction bases left unmatched: 10. Germline CDR1 and CDR2: GTSNPN and SVGIG (reference sequence). The CDR3 length is 13 residues. CDR3 coding DNA: TGTGCCTGGCGAACAACAGGGGGTCCCGGCTACACCTTC. It is translated as CAWRTTGGPGYTF.

This sequence joins TRBV19 and TRBJ1-1; D is perhaps TRBD1 (6 bases). Between the trimmed V and J ends, which lost 0 bases and 8 bases, there was a span of 10 bases. The V gene's germline CDR1 is LNHDA and CDR2 SQIVND (reference sequence). This CDR3 is built from 13 residues. CDR3: CASSIEETGEAFF. Written as DNA, the CDR3 is TGTGCCAGTAGTATAGAGGAGACAGGAGAAGCTTTCTTT. The variable domain in full, with the rest retrieved from reference TRBV19 and TRBJ1-1, is DGGITQSPKYLFRKEGQNVTLSCEQNLNHDAMYWYRQDPGQGLRLIYYSQIVNDFQKGDIAEGYSVSREKKESFPLTVTSAQKNPTAFYLCASSIEETGEAFFGQGTRLTVV.

The rearrangement links TRBV6-2 or TRBV6-3 to TRBJ1-2; D perhaps matches TRBD1 (5 bases). Germline loops: CDR1 MNHEY, CDR2 SVGEGT. The CDR3 loop spans 13 amino acids. The germline V and J ends were trimmed by 5 bases and 2 bases, with 9 bases remaining between them. CDR3 sequence reads: CASSLDRNYGYTF. DNA for the CDR3: TGTGCCAGCAGTCTCGACAGAAACTATGGCTACACCTTC.

The chain couples TRBV3-1 (or the pseudogene TRBV3-2) to TRBJ1-1; 8 nucleotides match TRBD1. Germline loops: CDR1 LGHDT, CDR2 YNNKEL (reference sequence). The CDR3 is 14 residues long. Losses at the gene ends were 6 bases for V and 4 bases for J; bases not matched to a gene: 7. The CDR3 reads CASRDQGARTEAFF. As DNA, the CDR3 is TGTGCCAGCAGGGATCAGGGGGCGCGCACTGAAGCTTTCTTT.

Here the CDR3 reads CASSIDAQIYGYTF. DNA of the CDR3: TGTGCCAGTAGTATAGATGCACAGATCTATGGCTACACCTTC. The chain carries TRBV19 and TRBJ1-2, with D uncertain. Trimming stripped 0 bases from V and 4 bases from J, with 9 bases between. Germline V gene data show CDR1 as LNHDA and CDR2 as SQIVND (reference sequence). CDR3 length: 14 amino acids.

The chain links TRBV9 to TRBJ2-2, with TRBD2 matching over 13 bases. The CDR3 has 19 amino acids. The V gene end was trimmed by 4 bases and the J gene end by 1 base; junction bases not matched to a gene: 10. Germline lookup yields CDR1 SGDLS and CDR2 YYNGEE. CDR3 nucleotides: TGTGCCAGCAGCCCTCGGACTAGCGGGGGCTCGATGAACACCGGGGAGCTGTTTTTT. Translation gives CASSPRTSGGSMNTGELFF.

J is TRBJ2-3 and V is TRBV18; 8 bases are shared with TRBD2. J was trimmed by 4 bases and V by 5 bases; bases with no gene match: 5. There are 14 residues in the CDR3. Germline loops: CDR1 KGHSH, CDR2 LQKENI. The CDR3 nucleotides are TGTGCCAGCTCATCCGGACTAGCCCCAGATACGCAGTATTTT. As protein: CASSSGLAPDTQYF.

The gene calls are TRBV28 and TRBJ1-5; D gene uncertain. The CDR3 is made up of 12 amino acids. Germline loops: CDR1 MDHEN, CDR2 SYDVKM. The V end was cut by 2 bases, the J end by 6 bases, with 5 bases between. The CDR3 DNA follows: TGTGCCAGCAGTTTAGCGGTTCAGCCCCAGCATTTT. Encoded protein: CASSLAVQPQHF.

This rearrangement joins TRBV18 to TRBJ1-1, with 7 positions matching TRBD1. Unmatched junction bases numbered 6, after V lost 3 bases and J lost 2 bases. Germline V gene data show CDR1 as KGHSH and CDR2 as LQKENI. The CDR3 contains 15 residues. CDR3 residues: CASSPWDRINTEAFF. Here the CDR3 DNA reads TGTGCCAGCTCACCCTGGGACAGAATAAACACTGAAGCTTTCTTT.

As DNA, the CDR3 is TGTGCCACCAGTCGAGGGGGTACCTACAATGAGCAGTTCTTC. Translation gives CATSRGGTYNEQFF. The chain uses TRBV24-1 and TRBJ2-1; TRBD1 is a possible D gene (6 bases). V was shortened by 6 bases and J by 2 bases, with 10 bases between the two germline ends. This CDR3 region has 14 residues. Germline CDR1 and CDR2: KGHDR and SFDVKD.

The rearrangement uses TRBV10-2 and TRBJ2-3, with D unclear. From germline, CDR1 is WSHSY and CDR2 SAAADI. The CDR3 is 14 amino acids. The V end lost 7 bases, the J end lost 1 base, and 12 bases lay between the germline ends. CDR3 amino acids: CASTSPGRTDTQYF. The CDR3 DNA is TGCGCCAGCACCTCCCCAGGCCGCACAGATACGCAGTATTTT.

This clone showed up just a few times. Other DNA sequences in the same sample also yield this CDR3. V gene TRBV18 combines with J gene TRBJ1-4; weak D call: TRBD1 (5 bases). The CDR3 has 14 amino acids. V lost 3 bases and J 4 bases, leaving 9 bases between the germline ends. Germline CDR1 is KGHSH and CDR2 is LQKENI. The CDR3, as DNA: TGTGCCAGCTCACCTCAGGGTGGTAATGAAAAACTGTTTTTT. As protein: CASSPQGGNEKLFF.

The chain uses TRBV10-3 and TRBJ1-1; no reliable D call. Deletions cut 6 bases from V and 3 bases from J, with 8 bases between. This CDR3 has 12 amino acids. Germline V CDR1 and CDR2: ENHRY, SYGVKD. The CDR3 region has the DNA TGTGCCATCAGCGGCCAGGACACTGAAGCTTTCTTT. Its protein is CAISGQDTEAFF.